The 10 T cell receptor beta chains reported below all come from one sample, sequenced in a study of cytomegalovirus exposure and HLA in healthy donors. The PCR was carried out with 60 Vbeta primers and 13 Jbeta primers. Generated by immunoSEQ multiplex PCR, the TCRdb table keeps only in-frame clones and is missing some. Of about 69,000 clones listed, 60% to 75% were seen once; the top ten hold 11%. The sample comprised PBMCs. Receptors originate from an older woman in good health and CMV-seropositive.

The genes are TRBV5-1 and TRBJ2-1; 8 bases agree with TRBD2. CDR1 SGHRS and CDR2 YFSETQ come from the germline V gene. CDR3 size: 16 residues. V dropped 2 bases and J dropped 0; count of bases not matched to a gene: 4. The CDR3 nucleotides are TGCGCCAGCAGCTTTAGCGGGGTGAGCTCCTACAATGAGCAGTTCTTC. Its translation: CASSFSGVSSYNEQFF.

J is TRBJ1-1 and V is TRBV11-2; unclear D gene. The CDR3 is 16 residues long. Germline V gene lookup returns CDR1 SGHAT and CDR2 FQNNGV. V lost 2 bases and J lost 4, with 17 bases in between. CDR3 coding DNA: TGTGCCAGCAGCTTATTCGGAGGGAGGAAGGCCACTGAAGCTTTCTTT. Translation gives CASSLFGGRKATEAFF.

V is TRBV7-3 and J is TRBJ2-2; the D is unclear. The CDR3 covers 16 residues. CDR1 is SGHTA and CDR2 is FQGTGA in the germline V gene. Trimming shortened V by 1 base and J by 0 bases, and 9 bases separated the two germline ends. The CDR3 is CASSLNSPANTGELFF. Here the CDR3 DNA reads TGTGCCAGCAGCTTAAACAGCCCAGCGAACACCGGGGAGCTGTTTTTT.

The chain couples TRBV5-1 to TRBJ2-1; 9 nucleotides agree with TRBD2. The trim removed 4 bases at V and 2 bases at J, leaving 7 bases unmatched. In germline, CDR1 is SGHRS, CDR2 YFSETQ. This CDR3 spans 16 amino acids. DNA for the CDR3: TGCGCCAGCAGCCCCGGGGCGGGGGGGACCTACAATGAGCAGTTCTTC. It encodes CASSPGAGGTYNEQFF. The full variable domain, its missing parts supplied by reference TRBV5-1 and TRBJ2-1, is KAGVTQTPRYLIKTRGQQVTLSCSPISGHRSVSWYQQTPGQGLQFLFEYFSETQRNKGNFPGRFSGRQFSNSRSEMNVSTLELGDSALYLCASSPGAGGTYNEQFFGPGTRLTVL.

The rearrangement joins TRBV30 to TRBJ2-1; D remains ambiguous. The CDR3 covers 11 residues. The V gene's germline CDR1 is GTSNPN and CDR2 SVGIG (reference sequence). Trimming removed 2 bases from V and 9 bases from J, with 8 bases in between. This CDR3 is CAWSSSAEQFF. In DNA, the CDR3 is TGTGCCTGGAGTTCCAGCGCTGAGCAGTTCTTC.

This clone was detected a few times. The V gene is TRBV5-1, the J gene TRBJ2-7; D is uncertain. V dropped 7 bases and J dropped 2 bases, with 10 bases sitting between them. There are 12 residues in the CDR3. From germline, CDR1 is SGHRS and CDR2 YFSETQ. In DNA form, the CDR3 reads TGCGCCAGCTTACGAGATACCTACGAGCAGTACTTC. Translating it yields CASLRDTYEQYF.

V usage is TRBV7-9 and J usage is TRBJ1-2; D is unresolved. V dropped 5 bases and J dropped 4 bases, with 17 bases sitting between them. Germline CDR1 reads SEHNR; CDR2 reads FQNEAQ (reference sequence). CDR3 length: 15 amino acids. CDR3 residues: CASSTDAGRRYGYTF. As DNA, the CDR3 is TGTGCCAGCAGCACAGATGCGGGCAGGCGCTATGGCTACACCTTC.

The DNA for the CDR3 is TGTGCCAGCAGTTTACGCCCGACACCGGAGGATTTCTACGAGCAGTACTTC. Its protein is CASSLRPTPEDFYEQYF. The V and J genes are TRBV28 and TRBJ2-7, with D maybe TRBD2 (5 bases). V shed 2 bases and J shed 3 bases, with 20 bases lying between them. Looked up from germline, CDR1 is MDHEN and CDR2 is SYDVKM. The CDR3 covers 17 residues.

This chain connects TRBV30 to TRBJ1-1; TRBD1 is a possible D gene (6 bases). CDR3 length: 12 residues. Germline assignment: CDR1 GTSNPN and CDR2 SVGIG (reference sequence). Trimming cost V 5 bases and J 2 bases, with 9 bases left between them. The CDR3 sequence is CAWGQLNTEAFF. CDR3 nucleotides: TGTGCCTGGGGACAGCTTAACACTGAAGCTTTCTTT.

This clone was counted only a few times. The rearrangement uses TRBV12-5 and TRBJ1-3, with D hard to call. Germline CDR1 LGHNT, CDR2 FRNRAP. The CDR3 is 11 residues long. V was shortened by 3 bases and J by 8 bases, with 5 bases between the two germline ends. DNA of the CDR3: TGTGCTAGTGGTTTCGGGTACACCATATATTTT. Encoded protein: CASGFGYTIYF.